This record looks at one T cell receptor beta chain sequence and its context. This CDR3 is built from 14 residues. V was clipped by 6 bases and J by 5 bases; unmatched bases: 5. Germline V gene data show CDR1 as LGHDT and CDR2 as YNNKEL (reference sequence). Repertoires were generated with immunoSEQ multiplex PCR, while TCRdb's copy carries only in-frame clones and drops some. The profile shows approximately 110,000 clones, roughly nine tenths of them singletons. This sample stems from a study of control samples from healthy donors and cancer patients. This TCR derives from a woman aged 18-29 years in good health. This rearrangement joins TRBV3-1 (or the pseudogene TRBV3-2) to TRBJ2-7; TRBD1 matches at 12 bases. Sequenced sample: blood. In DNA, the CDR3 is TGTGCCAGCAGGGGACAGGGGGCCCCTAACGAGCAGTACTTC. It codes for CASRGQGAPNEQYF.